The subject of this entry is one T cell receptor (beta chain). Sequence at one end of the junction differs from germline and may be a read error. These data are taken from a study of metastatic and nonmetastatic thyroid tumors. CDR1 is SGHTA, CDR2 FQGTGA, per germline. This CDR3 is 16 amino acids long. Each patient went into thyroid surgery without having received any treatment. TCRdb re-processed the PCR reads through MiXCR. The data contain about 92,000 clones, about 15% of them singletons. Source material: blood. This TCR came from a female donor with papillary thyroid cancer or a benign thyroid nodule (not recorded which). Some clones in this sample may be carry-over from other donors' samples. This rearrangement joins TRBV7-3 to TRBJ2-3; 7 bases are a match to TRBD1. The CDR3 nucleotides are TGTGCCAGCAGCATGGGACAGCATCCTAGAACAGATACGCAGTACTTT. Its protein product is CASSMGQHPRTDTQYF.